The following is a TCR beta chain sequence with its context. Original processing methods: Amplified reference gene primers provided the basis for estimating nucleated cell counts. Method: immunoSEQ multiplex PCR; TCRdb's copy keeps in-frame clones and lacks some. V, J and clone size are those of that table, while D and trimming were read from the DNA. The sample includes 100,000 or so clones, 85% to 90% of them seen just once. The sample belongs to a study of blood T cell repertoires in COVID-19. This clonotype was sampled from a woman of 80 years or more with acute or convalescent COVID-19. Input material: peripheral blood.

This chain's CDR3 is CASRRLGSGGSTDTQYF. In DNA, the CDR3 is TGTGCCAGCAGAAGACTTGGGTCGGGGGGCAGCACAGATACGCAGTATTTT. V usage is TRBV2 and J usage is TRBJ2-3, with D possibly matching TRBD2 (7 bases). The CDR3 runs to 17 residues. Trimming stripped 6 bases from V and 0 bases from J, with 19 bases between. CDR1 is SNHLY and CDR2 is FYNNEI in the germline V gene. The whole variable domain, remainder taken from reference TRBV2 and TRBJ2-3, is EPEVTQTPSHQVTQMGQEVILRCVPISNHLYFYWYRQILGQKVEFLVSFYNNEISEKSEIFDDQFSVERPDGSNFTLKIRSTKLEDSAMYFCASRRLGSGGSTDTQYFGPGTRLTVL.